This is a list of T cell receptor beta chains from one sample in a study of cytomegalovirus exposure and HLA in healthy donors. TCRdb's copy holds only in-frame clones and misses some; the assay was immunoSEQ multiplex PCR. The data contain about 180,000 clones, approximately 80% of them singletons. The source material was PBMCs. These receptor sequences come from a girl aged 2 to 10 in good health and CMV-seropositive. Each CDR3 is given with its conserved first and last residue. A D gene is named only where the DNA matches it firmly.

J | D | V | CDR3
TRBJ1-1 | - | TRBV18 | CASSPGGRIGDTEAFF
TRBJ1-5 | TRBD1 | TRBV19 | CASSPTGGGQPQHF
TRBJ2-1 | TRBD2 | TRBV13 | CASSFSQPLAGVFNEQFF
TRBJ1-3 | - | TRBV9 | CASSLIGASGNTIYF
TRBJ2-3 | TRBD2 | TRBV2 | CASRTTGGLTDTQYF
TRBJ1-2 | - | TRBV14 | CASSRRGGLGYGYTF
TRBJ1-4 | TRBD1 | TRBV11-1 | CASSLYRGHEKLFF
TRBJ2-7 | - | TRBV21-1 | CASRDQVSYEQYF
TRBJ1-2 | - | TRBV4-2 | CASSQEQWRGYTF
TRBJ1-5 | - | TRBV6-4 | CASSATGEPHQPQHF
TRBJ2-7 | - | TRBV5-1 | CATSVGDSYEQYF
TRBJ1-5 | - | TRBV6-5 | CASSGLSGLQPQHF
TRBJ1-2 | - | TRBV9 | CASSVADSGNYGYTF
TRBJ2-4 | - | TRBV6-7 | CASSYSNPGNIQYF
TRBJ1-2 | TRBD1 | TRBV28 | CASSLGTGLNYGYTF
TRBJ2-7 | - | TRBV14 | CASSQGLLYEQYF
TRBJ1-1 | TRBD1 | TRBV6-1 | CASNLYRGNTEAFF
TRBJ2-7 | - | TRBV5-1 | CASSLVGGSSFYEQYF
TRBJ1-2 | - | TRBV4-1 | CASSQPQPPRELWNGYTF
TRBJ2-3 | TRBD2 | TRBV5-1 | CASSWAGEDTQYF
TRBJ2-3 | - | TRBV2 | CASRRASTDTQYF
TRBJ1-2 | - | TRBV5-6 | CASSFPRRGRGGYTF
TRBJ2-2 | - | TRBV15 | CATSRGTRGTGELFF
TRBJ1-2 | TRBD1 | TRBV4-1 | CASSPQTGFYGYTF
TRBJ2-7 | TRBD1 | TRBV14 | CASSDSIPGGDRVPYEQYF
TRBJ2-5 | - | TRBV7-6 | CASRRDGETQYF
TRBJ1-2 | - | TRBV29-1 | CSVYPTTFIRDDYGYTF
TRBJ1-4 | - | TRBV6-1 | CATRLLGGWEKLFF
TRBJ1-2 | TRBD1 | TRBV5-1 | CASSLDRGHGYTF
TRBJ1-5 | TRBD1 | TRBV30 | CAWSPRTGANQPQHF
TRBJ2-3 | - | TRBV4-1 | CASSQEGLAVADTQYF
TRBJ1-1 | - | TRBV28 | CATSRGNTEAFF
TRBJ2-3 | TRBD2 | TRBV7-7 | CASSLVAGGLGDTQYF
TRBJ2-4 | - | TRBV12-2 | CASRQSSRGEPKNIQYF
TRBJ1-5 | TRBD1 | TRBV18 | CASSPPGGQPQHF
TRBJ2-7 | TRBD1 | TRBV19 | CASGTDKSYEQYF
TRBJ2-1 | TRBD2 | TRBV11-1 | CASSSPSGPYNEQFF
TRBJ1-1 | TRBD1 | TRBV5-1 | CASSLQGGGTEAFF
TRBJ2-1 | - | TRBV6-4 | CASSASPSGTYNEQFF
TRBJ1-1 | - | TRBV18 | CASSPPLGQSPMNTEAFF
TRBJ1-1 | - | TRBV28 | CASSLSVRGTEAFF
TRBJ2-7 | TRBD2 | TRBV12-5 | CGPGTSRLAGSYEQYF
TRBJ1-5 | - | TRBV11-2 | CASSLDRVGQPQHF
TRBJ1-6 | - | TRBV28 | CASVATGSHSPLHF
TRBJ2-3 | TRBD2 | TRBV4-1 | CASSFLAGAIDTQYF
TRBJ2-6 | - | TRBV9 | CASSAQLSGANVLTF
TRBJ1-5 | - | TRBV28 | CASSFPDISNQPQHF
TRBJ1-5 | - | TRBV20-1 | CSAGAPQHF
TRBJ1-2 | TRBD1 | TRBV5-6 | CASRDVWGQESRGYTF
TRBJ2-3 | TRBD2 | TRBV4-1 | CASSHSGGPMDTQYF